These 18 T cell receptor beta chains were sequenced from one sample in a study of immune cell composition in non-small cell lung cancer. TCRdb keeps only in-frame clones here, not all; method: immunoSEQ multiplex PCR. The repertoire holds several thousand clones, with 70% as singletons. Sequenced sample: lung tumor tissue. The receptors originated from a human donor with non-small cell lung cancer.

The V gene is TRBV7-9, the J gene TRBJ2-7; 7 nucleotides align to TRBD1. V lost 5 bases to trimming and J lost 7 bases; unmatched junction nucleotides: 5. The CDR3 contains 12 residues. Germline lookup yields CDR1 SEHNR and CDR2 FQNEAQ (reference sequence). The CDR3 protein is CASSANRGEQYF. The CDR3 bases are TGTGCCAGCAGCGCAAACAGGGGTGAGCAGTACTTC. The variable domain in full, completed from reference TRBV7-9 and TRBJ2-7, reads DTGVSQNPRHKITKRGQNVTFRCDPISEHNRLYWYRQTLGQGPEFLTYFQNEAQLEKSRLLSDRFSAERPKGSFSTLEIQRTEQGDSAMYLCASSANRGEQYFGPGTRLTVT.

V gene TRBV7-9 combines with J gene TRBJ2-1; TRBD1 matches 10 bases. Germline V gene data show CDR1 as SEHNR and CDR2 as FQNEAQ (reference sequence). The CDR3 runs to 19 residues. The V gene end was trimmed by 4 bases and the J gene end by 6 bases; junction bases not matched to a gene: 18. The CDR3 bases are TGTGCCAGCAGCTCGCCTGCGAGGGGACAGGGGAGAGTGGTCAATGAGCAGTTCTTC. It codes for CASSSPARGQGRVVNEQFF. Variable domain in full (rest from reference TRBV7-9 and TRBJ2-1): DTGVSQNPRHKITKRGQNVTFRCDPISEHNRLYWYRQTLGQGPEFLTYFQNEAQLEKSRLLSDRFSAERPKGSFSTLEIQRTEQGDSAMYLCASSSPARGQGRVVNEQFFGPGTRLTVL.

The chain has TRBV5-1 and TRBJ1-3; 9 bases are a match to TRBD1. The CDR3 covers 17 residues. V gave up 4 bases and J gave up 2 bases; unmatched junction bases: 10. Germline V gives CDR1 SGHRS, CDR2 YFSETQ. CDR3 loop: CASSRTGEQRAGNTIYF. The CDR3, as DNA: TGCGCCAGCAGCCGGACAGGGGAACAGCGGGCTGGAAACACCATATATTTT.

The chain is built from TRBV29-1 and TRBJ2-5; 9 bases map to TRBD1. This CDR3 comprises 16 residues. V lost 2 bases and J lost 5; bases outside the gene matches: 12. Germline CDR1 SQVTM, CDR2 ANQGSEA. CDR3 region: CSVESGTGSPLETQYF. CDR3 coding DNA: TGCAGCGTTGAATCGGGGACAGGGTCGCCCCTCGAGACCCAGTACTTC.

The gene calls are TRBV19 and TRBJ1-1; 9 bases are a match to TRBD1. V was clipped by 8 bases and J by 3 bases; unmatched bases: 7. The germline CDR1 and CDR2 sequences are LNHDA and SQIVND (reference sequence). The CDR3 has 14 residues. The CDR3 loop is CASSLDRGYTEAFF. CDR3 sequence (DNA): TGTGCCAGTTCCCTTGACAGGGGGTACACTGAAGCTTTCTTT.

The genes are TRBV2 and TRBJ1-5; D is undetermined. CDR1 is SNHLY and CDR2 is FYNNEI in the germline V gene. The CDR3 runs to 14 residues. The V gene lost 1 base and the J gene lost 9 bases, with 13 bases spanning the gap. The CDR3 nucleotides read TGTGCCAGCAGTGAAGAGGCGGGGATAGTGCCCCAGCATTTT. Its protein is CASSEEAGIVPQHF.

The V gene is TRBV7-9, the J gene TRBJ2-2; D is possibly TRBD2 (6 bases). V was clipped by 6 bases and J by 5 bases, with 19 bases between them. This CDR3 spans 16 amino acids. Germline CDR1 and CDR2: SEHNR and FQNEAQ (reference sequence). This CDR3 is CASSIYYGGPTGELFF. The CDR3 nucleotides are TGTGCCAGCAGTATTTACTATGGAGGGCCTACCGGGGAGCTGTTTTTT.

The V and J genes are TRBV30 and TRBJ2-1, with D possibly matching TRBD1 (5 bases). With 0 bases removed from V and 4 bases from J, the gap between germline ends came to 13 bases. The CDR3 contains 15 residues. Germline lookup yields CDR1 GTSNPN and CDR2 SVGIG (reference sequence). CDR3 amino acids: CAWSVPQGGYNEQFF. The CDR3 DNA follows: TGTGCCTGGAGTGTACCGCAGGGTGGATACAATGAGCAGTTCTTC.

The rearrangement uses TRBV5-6 and TRBJ2-2; possibly TRBD1 for D (6 bases). Trimming removed 3 bases from V and 5 bases from J, with 8 bases in between. The CDR3 is 13 amino acids. CDR1 SGHDT and CDR2 YYEEEE come from the germline V gene. CDR3 coding DNA: TGTGCCAGCAGCTGGGACAAAACCGGGGAGCTGTTTTTT. Translating gives CASSWDKTGELFF.

This rearrangement joins TRBV19 to TRBJ1-2; maybe TRBD1 (6 bases). The CDR3 extends over 16 amino acids. The V end lost 6 bases, the J end lost 3 bases, and 20 bases lay between the germline ends. Looked up from germline, CDR1 is LNHDA and CDR2 is SQIVND (reference sequence). The CDR3 here is CASRPPKQGFDYGYTF. For the CDR3, the DNA is TGTGCCAGTAGACCACCTAAACAGGGATTCGACTATGGCTACACCTTC.

This sequence joins TRBV19 and TRBJ2-7; the D gene is possibly TRBD2 (5 bases). Germline CDR1 is LNHDA and CDR2 is SQIVND (reference sequence). V was pared by 6 bases and J by 7 bases, with 16 bases between. There are 13 residues in the CDR3. This CDR3 reads CASSKGPAGEQYF. The CDR3 nucleotides read TGTGCCAGTAGCAAAGGGCCCGCGGGTGAGCAGTACTTC.

The chain couples TRBV4-1 to TRBJ2-7; 11 nucleotides line up with TRBD1. Unmatched junction bases numbered 9, after V lost 2 bases and J lost 9 bases. The CDR3 extends over 15 amino acids. Germline CDR1 and CDR2: MGHRA and YSYEKL. The CDR3 DNA reads as TGCGCCAGCAGCCAAAGGGGGACAGGGGGGTTCGGGCAGTACTTC. Amino acids: CASSQRGTGGFGQYF.

The chain has TRBV7-2 and TRBJ1-2; D possibly corresponds to TRBD1 (5 bases). V was pared by 2 bases and J by 0 bases, with 10 bases between. Germline assignment: CDR1 SGHTA and CDR2 FQGNSA. The CDR3 consists of 15 residues. The CDR3 coding sequence is TGTGCCAGCAGCTTAAGGGGCGGCTCTAACTATGGCTACACCTTC. This encodes CASSLRGGSNYGYTF.

The genes are TRBV7-2 and TRBJ2-1; 10 bases agree with TRBD2. V lost 5 bases and J lost 4; bases outside the gene matches: 8. Per the germline V gene, CDR1 is SGHTA and CDR2 is FQGNSA. The CDR3 extends over 16 amino acids. CDR3 DNA: TGTGCCAGCAGCCCCCGAGGTAGCGGGAGGTACAATGAGCAGTTCTTC. Translating it yields CASSPRGSGRYNEQFF.

This clone was recorded a few times. The V and J genes are TRBV5-1 and TRBJ2-1; D unclear. Deletions cut 3 bases from V and 8 bases from J, with 15 bases between. Germline V gene data show CDR1 as SGHRS and CDR2 as YFSETQ. The CDR3 extends over 14 amino acids. The chain's CDR3 is CASSSGLRWDEQFF. In DNA, the CDR3 is TGCGCCAGCAGCTCGGGTCTACGGTGGGATGAGCAGTTCTTC.

The chain combines TRBV2 with TRBJ2-1; TRBD1 matches 9 bases. CDR1 and CDR2 from the germline V gene are SNHLY and FYNNEI. This CDR3 comprises 12 residues. The ends lost 8 bases at V and 15 bases at J; junction bases unmatched: 11. CDR3 loop: CASAGLDRGGFF. CDR3 sequence (DNA): TGTGCCAGCGCAGGCCTTGACAGGGGGGGGTTCTTC.

The rearrangement joins TRBV10-3 to TRBJ2-5; 7 bases fit TRBD1. The CDR3 length is 15 residues. Germline trimming cut 3 bases from V and 5 bases from J; bases unmatched to any gene: 9. The germline V gene has CDR1 ENHRY and CDR2 SYGVKD. The DNA of the CDR3 is TGTGCCATCAGTGAAAGGCAGGGGGACGCGGAGACCCAGTACTTC. It yields the protein CAISERQGDAETQYF.

This clone was recorded once. V usage is TRBV5-1 and J usage is TRBJ1-4, with D maybe TRBD1 (6 bases). Germline V gene lookup returns CDR1 SGHRS and CDR2 YFSETQ. The germline V and J ends were trimmed by 3 bases and 8 bases, with 14 bases remaining between them. The CDR3 consists of 14 residues. The CDR3 nucleotides read TGCGCCAGCAGCTCGGGACAAATTTGGGAAAAACTGTTTTTT. Protein product: CASSSGQIWEKLFF.